One and the same sample provided the 29 T cell receptor beta chains below, sequenced in a study of T cells in localized non-small cell lung cancer. Using immunoSEQ multiplex PCR, the repertoire was profiled, and TCRdb retains in-frame clones only, with some absent. The sample consists of about 82,000 clones, around 81% of them appearing once. The sample in question was PBMCs, obtained before any cancer treatment. The receptors stem from a man aged 35 to 70 with stage II squamous cell lung carcinoma.

The chain combines TRBV4-2 with TRBJ2-7; 11 nucleotides agree with TRBD2. The CDR3 is 15 residues long. CDR1 and CDR2 (germline): LGHNA, YNFKEQ. Germline trimming cut 6 bases from V and 3 bases from J; bases unmatched to any gene: 7. CDR3 in amino acids: CASRPGTSGNYEQYF. The DNA for the CDR3 is TGTGCCAGCAGACCCGGGACTAGCGGCAACTACGAGCAGTACTTC.

This clone was counted once. The chain joins TRBV9 to TRBJ1-6; D possibly corresponds to TRBD1 (5 bases). There are 15 residues in the CDR3. Germline loops: CDR1 SGDLS, CDR2 YYNGEE. V lost 0 bases and J lost 5, with 9 bases in between. The CDR3 spells CASSVGTINNSPLHF. DNA of the CDR3: TGTGCCAGCAGCGTAGGGACAATCAATAATTCACCCCTCCACTTT.

The V gene is TRBV29-1, the J gene TRBJ2-1; D unresolved. CDR3 length equals 15 residues. Germline V gives CDR1 SQVTM, CDR2 ANQGSEA. Trimming removed 2 bases from V and 2 bases from J, with 13 bases in between. CDR3 protein: CSVESPPATYNEQFF. CDR3 nucleotides: TGCAGCGTTGAAAGCCCGCCAGCTACCTACAATGAGCAGTTCTTC.

This sequence joins TRBV30 and TRBJ2-1, with D perhaps assigned TRBD1 or TRBD2 (5 bases each). This CDR3 has 12 residues. Germline V lookup: CDR1 GTSNPN, CDR2 SVGIG (reference sequence). The V end lost 4 bases, the J end lost 12 bases, and 16 bases lay between the germline ends. CDR3 amino acids: CAWTYLGERQFF. The CDR3 DNA sequence: TGTGCCTGGACCTACTTGGGGGAGCGGCAGTTCTTC. The complete variable domain, with remaining parts taken from reference TRBV30 and TRBJ2-1, reads SQTIHQWPATLVQPVGSPLSLECTVEGTSNPNLYWYRQAAGRGLQLLFYSVGIGQISSEVPQNLSASRPQDRQFILSSKKLLLSDSGFYLCAWTYLGERQFFGPGTRLTVL.

The chain recombines TRBV5-1 with TRBJ2-7, with D perhaps matching TRBD2 (6 bases). The CDR3 has 15 amino acids. Germline loops: CDR1 SGHRS, CDR2 YFSETQ. V shed 6 bases and J shed 0 bases, with 16 bases lying between them. Written as DNA, the CDR3 is TGCGCCAGCACCGGAGGCGGGACCAGCTCCTACGAGCAGTACTTC. Its protein is CASTGGGTSSYEQYF.

Comment on this clone: At one boundary the junction diverges from the germline segment, which might be a read error. This chain uses TRBV7-7 with TRBJ2-1, with TRBD1 identical over 8 bases. The CDR3 sequence is 13 residues long. Germline values: CDR1 SSHAT, CDR2 FNYEAQ (reference sequence). This chain's CDR3 is CASRKTGDDEQFF. The CDR3 DNA reads as TGTGCTAGCAGAAAGACAGGGGACGATGAGCAGTTCTTC.

The gene calls are TRBV30 and TRBJ1-3; 8 bases match TRBD1. Germline V gene sequence: CDR1 GTSNPN, CDR2 SVGIG (reference sequence). This CDR3 comprises 14 residues. The V segment lost 3 bases and the J segment 4 bases; nucleotides outside the gene matches: 5. The chain's CDR3 is CAWRTRGLGNTIYF. Written as DNA, the CDR3 is TGTGCCTGGAGAACCAGGGGGCTCGGAAACACCATATATTTT.

The chain uses TRBV4-2 and TRBJ2-2; D tentatively fits TRBD1 or TRBD2 (5 bases each). Germline loops: CDR1 LGHNA, CDR2 YNFKEQ. This CDR3 is built from 16 residues. Trimming removed 1 base at V and 1 base at J, with 10 bases between. The CDR3, as DNA: TGTGCCAGCAGCCAAGGAGGGACCCTGAACACCGGGGAGCTGTTTTTT. This codes for CASSQGGTLNTGELFF.

This clone came up once. The J gene is TRBJ2-5, the V gene TRBV19; the match to TRBD1 covers 7 bases. CDR3 size: 14 residues. Germline values: CDR1 LNHDA, CDR2 SQIVND (reference sequence). J was trimmed by 1 base and V by 5 bases; bases with no gene match: 4. CDR3 protein: CASSPQGRQETQYF. The CDR3 DNA sequence: TGTGCCAGTAGTCCACAGGGGCGCCAAGAGACCCAGTACTTC.

The chain couples TRBV30 to TRBJ2-7; possibly TRBD2 for D (6 bases). The V gene's germline CDR1 is GTSNPN and CDR2 SVGIG (reference sequence). CDR3 length equals 11 residues. V lost 4 bases to trimming and J lost 4 bases, with 8 bases between them. The CDR3 region is CAWTSGYEQYF. CDR3 coding DNA: TGTGCCTGGACAAGCGGGTACGAGCAGTACTTC.

The chain is built from TRBV30 and TRBJ2-3; D gene ambiguous. Trimming left V 1 base short and J 2 bases short, with 10 bases between. There are 14 residues in the CDR3. Germline CDR1 is GTSNPN and CDR2 is SVGIG (reference sequence). The DNA of the CDR3 is TGTGCCTGGAGTGCACTAAAAATCACAGATACGCAGTATTTT. It specifies CAWSALKITDTQYF.

Only a few counts were recorded for this clone. This chain connects TRBV7-9 to TRBJ2-1; TRBD2 agrees at 9 bases. The CDR3 sequence is 14 residues long. The germline gives CDR1 SEHNR, CDR2 FQNEAQ (reference sequence). Trimming took 6 bases from V and 8 from J; bases not matched to a gene: 8. The CDR3 protein is CASRSYSGSDEQFF. The CDR3 DNA reads as TGTGCCAGCAGGTCTTATAGCGGGAGTGATGAGCAGTTCTTC.

The chain carries TRBV7-2 and TRBJ2-2; D perhaps matches TRBD1 (5 bases). The length of the CDR3 is 14 residues. Trimming took off 4 bases at V and 5 bases at J, with 11 bases between the two ends. In germline, CDR1 is SGHTA, CDR2 FQGNSA. This CDR3 is CASSSIRVTGELFF. In nucleotides, the CDR3 is TGTGCCAGCAGCTCCATCAGGGTTACCGGGGAGCTGTTTTTT.

J is TRBJ2-2 and V is TRBV5-4; TRBD1 is a possible D gene (5 bases). The length of the CDR3 is 15 residues. The germline V gene encodes CDR1 SGHNT and CDR2 YYREEE (reference sequence). V was pared by 0 bases and J by 6 bases, with 12 bases between. The CDR3 reads CASSLEWSGPGELFF. Written as DNA, the CDR3 is TGTGCCAGCAGCTTGGAGTGGTCAGGGCCCGGGGAGCTGTTTTTT. The variable domain in full, with the rest retrieved from reference TRBV5-4 and TRBJ2-2, is ETGVTQSPTHLIKTRGQQVTLRCSSQSGHNTVSWYQQALGQGPQFIFQYYREEENGRGNFPPRFSGLQFPNYSSELNVNALELDDSALYLCASSLEWSGPGELFFGEGSRLTVL.

Only a few counts were recorded for this clone. V gene TRBV12-1 combines with J gene TRBJ2-7. TRBV12-1 is described as a pseudogene. The length of the CDR3 is 12 residues. In nucleotides, the CDR3 is TGTGCCAGCAGCCCGTGGATCTACGAGCAGTACTTC. This encodes CASSPWIYEQYF.

The chain has TRBV7-3 and TRBJ2-3; 9 positions match TRBD1. The CDR3 is 17 residues long. CDR1 is SGHTA, CDR2 FQGTGA, per germline. The V segment lost 5 bases and the J segment 4 bases; nucleotides outside the gene matches: 13. The CDR3 DNA reads as TGTGCCAGCAGCAGCCGCCCGGGACAGGGATTTGCAGATACGCAGTATTTT. Its translation: CASSSRPGQGFADTQYF.

A few counts support this clone. This chain links TRBV18 with TRBJ1-2; D may be TRBD1 (5 bases). The CDR3 is 14 residues long. Trimming shortened V by 0 bases and J by 3 bases, and 8 bases separated the two germline ends. Per the germline V gene, CDR1 is KGHSH and CDR2 is LQKENI. In nucleotides, the CDR3 is TGTGCCAGCTCACCACCGTCAGGGCACTATGGCTACACCTTC. Encoded protein: CASSPPSGHYGYTF.

This clone is a singleton in its sample. This chain uses TRBV6-1 with TRBJ2-7; D is unclear. The CDR3 runs to 11 residues. The ends were cut back, 7 bases at V and 3 bases at J, with 7 bases in the middle. Looked up from germline, CDR1 is MNHNS and CDR2 is SASEGT. The CDR3 loop is CASTDGYEQYF. Here the CDR3 DNA reads TGTGCCAGCACCGACGGCTACGAGCAGTACTTC.

A few counts support this clone. The rearrangement uses TRBV5-1 and TRBJ2-5, with a weak D call TRBD2 (6 bases). In germline, CDR1 is SGHRS, CDR2 YFSETQ. The germline V and J ends were trimmed by 7 bases and 5 bases, with 15 bases remaining between them. The CDR3 consists of 13 residues. The CDR3 reads CASALGGRETQYF. In DNA form, the CDR3 reads TGCGCCAGCGCCTTGGGGGGAAGGGAGACCCAGTACTTC. The whole variable domain, remainder taken from reference TRBV5-1 and TRBJ2-5, is KAGVTQTPRYLIKTRGQQVTLSCSPISGHRSVSWYQQTPGQGLQFLFEYFSETQRNKGNFPGRFSGRQFSNSRSEMNVSTLELGDSALYLCASALGGRETQYFGPGTRLLVL.

This clone was counted a few times. V and J are TRBV5-6 and TRBJ1-5; D perhaps matches TRBD1 (5 bases). The CDR3 extends over 15 amino acids. V was cut by 4 bases and J by 0 bases, with 11 bases left in between. Germline loops: CDR1 SGHDT, CDR2 YYEEEE. In DNA, the CDR3 is TGTGCCAGCAGCCGCCAGGGATATAGCAATCAGCCCCAGCATTTT. Translation: CASSRQGYSNQPQHF.

V is TRBV30 and J is TRBJ2-6; D possibly corresponds to TRBD2 (6 bases). This CDR3 is 15 amino acids long. CDR1 and CDR2 from the germline V gene are GTSNPN and SVGIG (reference sequence). Trimming took off 7 bases at V and 4 bases at J, with 17 bases between the two ends. CDR3 sequence reads: CASTRGSAGANVLTF. Written as DNA, the CDR3 is TGTGCCTCTACCCGGGGGTCGGCCGGGGCCAACGTCCTGACTTTC.

The chain combines TRBV4-3 with TRBJ1-2; TRBD1 matches 7 bases. V gave up 0 bases and J gave up 7 bases; unmatched junction bases: 8. Germline assignment: CDR1 LGHNA and CDR2 YSLEER. The CDR3 contains 15 residues. The chain's CDR3 is CASSQEETGFAGYTF. Here the CDR3 DNA reads TGCGCCAGCAGCCAAGAAGAGACAGGGTTTGCTGGCTACACCTTC.

V gene TRBV10-3 combines with J gene TRBJ1-1; D remains ambiguous. From germline, CDR1 is ENHRY and CDR2 SYGVKD. CDR3 length: 15 amino acids. Trimming pared 3 bases from V and 5 bases from J, leaving 16 bases between. The CDR3 region has the DNA TGTGCCATCAGTGATTCTGGACGCCGAGAGACTGAAGCTTTCTTT. Translation gives CAISDSGRRETEAFF.

The table lists this clone with many counts. The V and J genes are TRBV25-1 and TRBJ1-1, with D maybe TRBD1 (5 bases). CDR1 and CDR2 (germline): MGHDK, SYGVNS. With 2 bases removed from V and 3 bases from J, the gap between germline ends came to 13 bases. The CDR3 length is 15 residues. CDR3 nucleotide sequence: TGTGCCAGCAGTGAACAGGGTTCGGGATACACTGAAGCTTTCTTT. It translates to CASSEQGSGYTEAFF.

The rearrangement links TRBV7-9 to TRBJ1-2; tentative D call: TRBD1 (6 bases). Germline V gene sequence: CDR1 SEHNR, CDR2 FQNEAQ (reference sequence). V dropped 5 bases and J dropped 0 bases, with 19 bases sitting between them. The length of the CDR3 is 17 residues. CDR3: CASSREGTIPANYGYTF. CDR3 bases: TGTGCCAGCAGCCGAGAGGGGACAATCCCAGCTAACTATGGCTACACCTTC.

The chain links TRBV15 to TRBJ1-6, with 9 bases that match TRBD1. V trimming: 3 bases; J trimming: 10 bases; junction bases outside the gene matches: 13. CDR3 length equals 17 residues. CDR1 is LNHNV and CDR2 is YYDKDF in the germline V gene (reference sequence). CDR3 in amino acids: CATSSYSGQGIASPLHF. CDR3 in DNA: TGTGCCACCAGCAGCTATTCGGGACAGGGAATAGCATCACCCCTCCACTTT.

V usage is TRBV2 and J usage is TRBJ2-2; D is ambiguous. Germline values: CDR1 SNHLY, CDR2 FYNNEI. Trimming left V 7 bases short and J 0 bases short, with 12 bases between. The CDR3 is made up of 15 amino acids. Here the CDR3 reads CASIGPVPNTGELFF. Here the CDR3 DNA reads TGTGCCAGCATCGGACCGGTACCGAACACCGGGGAGCTGTTTTTT.

The chain employs TRBV20-1 and TRBJ2-1, with D hard to call. Germline V gene data show CDR1 as DFQATT and CDR2 as SNEGSKA (reference sequence). V was trimmed by 3 bases and J by 6 bases, leaving 3 bases between them. CDR3 length equals 10 residues. The CDR3 DNA is TGCAGTGCTAGCCGCAATGAGCAGTTCTTC. Translated: CSASRNEQFF.

This clone came up a few times. The chain uses TRBV6-5 and TRBJ1-2; D is perhaps TRBD1 (6 bases). Trimming stripped 2 bases from V and 6 bases from J, with 10 bases between. Looked up from germline, CDR1 is MNHEY and CDR2 is SVGAGI. This CDR3 has 13 amino acids. CDR3 sequence: CASSYGQGNGYTF. Written as DNA, the CDR3 is TGTGCCAGCAGTTACGGGCAGGGGAATGGCTACACCTTC.